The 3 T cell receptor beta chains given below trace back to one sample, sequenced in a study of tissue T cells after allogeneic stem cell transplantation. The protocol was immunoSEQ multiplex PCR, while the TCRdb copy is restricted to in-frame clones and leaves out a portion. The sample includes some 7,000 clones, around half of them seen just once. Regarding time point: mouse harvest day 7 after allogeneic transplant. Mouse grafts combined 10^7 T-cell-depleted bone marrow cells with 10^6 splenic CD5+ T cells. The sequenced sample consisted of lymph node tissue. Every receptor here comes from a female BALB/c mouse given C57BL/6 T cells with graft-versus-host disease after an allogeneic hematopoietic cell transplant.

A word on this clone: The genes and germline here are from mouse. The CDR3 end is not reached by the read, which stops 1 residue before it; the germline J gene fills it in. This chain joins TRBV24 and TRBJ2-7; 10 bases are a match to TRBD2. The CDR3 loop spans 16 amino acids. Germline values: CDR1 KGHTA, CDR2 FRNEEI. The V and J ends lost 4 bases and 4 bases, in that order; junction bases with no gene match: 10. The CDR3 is CASSPSRLGGSYEQYF. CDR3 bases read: TGTGCCAGCAGTCCCTCTCGACTGGGGGGTTCTTATGAACAGTAC.

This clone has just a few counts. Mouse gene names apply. CDR3 sequence reads: CASSHGTGTGNTLYF. The CDR3 DNA, read in part, is TGTGCCAGCAGCCACGGGACAGGGACTGGAAATACGCTCTAT. This chain uses TRBV3 with TRBJ1-3; 9 bases agree with TRBD1. The read terminates 1 residue before the CDR3 end, so the remaining end is supplied by the germline J gene. Germline CDR1 reads SNHLY; CDR2 reads FYNGKV (reference sequence). CDR3 size: 15 residues. V shed 5 bases, J shed 2 bases, and the junction held 4 bases outside the gene matches.

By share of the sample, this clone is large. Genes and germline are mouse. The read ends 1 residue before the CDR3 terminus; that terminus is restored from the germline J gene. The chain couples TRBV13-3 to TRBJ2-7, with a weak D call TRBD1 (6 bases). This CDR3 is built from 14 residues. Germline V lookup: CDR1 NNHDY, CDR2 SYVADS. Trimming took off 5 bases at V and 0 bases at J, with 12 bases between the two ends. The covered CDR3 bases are TGTGCCAGCAGCCGCCGGGACATCTCCTATGAACAGTAC. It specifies CASSRRDISYEQY. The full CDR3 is CASSRRDISYEQYF.